Included here is one TCR beta chain sequence, with context. The table came from immunoSEQ multiplex PCR; TCRdb's copy has only in-frame clones and leaves some out. The table includes under 60,000 clones, 85% to 95% detected once. The CDR3 is 14 amino acids. Germline loops: CDR1 SGHVS, CDR2 FQNEAQ. Trimming removed 1 base from V and 0 bases from J, with 3 bases in between. The data stem from a study of control samples from healthy donors and cancer patients. Input material: blood. The chain employs TRBV7-8 and TRBJ1-4, with unresolved D. The TCR was taken from a man aged 30-40 years in good health. CDR3 bases: TGTGCCAGCAGCTTAGAAACAACTAATGAAAAACTGTTTTTT. Amino acid sequence: CASSLETTNEKLFF.